The following is a TCR beta chain sequence with its context. Profiled with immunoSEQ multiplex PCR; TCRdb holds only in-frame clones, not every one. The table shows over 85,000 clones, with 75% to 85% occurring only once. The data stem from a study of blood T cell repertoires in COVID-19. As for the study in general: Sources were T cells, B-cell-depleted T cells, or PBMCs; the material itself was cDNA or gDNA.

This CDR3 contains 11 residues. Per the germline V gene, CDR1 is LNHNV and CDR2 is YYDKDF (reference sequence). The V end was cut by 3 bases, the J end by 6 bases, with 5 bases between. The TCR was taken from an older woman with acute or convalescent COVID-19. Sequenced sample: peripheral blood. The V and J genes are TRBV15 and TRBJ1-1; D remains ambiguous. The CDR3 region is CATSSRAEAFF. The CDR3 nucleotides read TGTGCCACCAGCAGCCGGGCTGAAGCTTTCTTT.